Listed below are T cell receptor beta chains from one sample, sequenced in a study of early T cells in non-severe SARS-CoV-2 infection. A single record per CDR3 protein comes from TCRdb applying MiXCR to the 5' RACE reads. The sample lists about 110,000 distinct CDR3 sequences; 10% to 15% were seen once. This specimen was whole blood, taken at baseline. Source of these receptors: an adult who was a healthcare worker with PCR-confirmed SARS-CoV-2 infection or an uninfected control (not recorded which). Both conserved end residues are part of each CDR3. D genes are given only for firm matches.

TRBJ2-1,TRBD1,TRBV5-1,CASSAGTGMGNEQFF
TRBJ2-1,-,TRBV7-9,CASSLVGHEQFF
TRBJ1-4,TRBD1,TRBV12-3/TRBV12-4,CASSRDRSPTNEKLFF
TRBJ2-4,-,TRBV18,CASSPPQGRLENIQYF
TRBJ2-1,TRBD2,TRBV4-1,CASSLTSQAYNEQFF
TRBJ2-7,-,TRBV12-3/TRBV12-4,CASSPGPEQYF
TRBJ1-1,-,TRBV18,CASSPPAYATVNTEAFF
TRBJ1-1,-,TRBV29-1,CSVVATGSHEAFF
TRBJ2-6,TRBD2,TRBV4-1,CASSRGLVGYSGANVLTF
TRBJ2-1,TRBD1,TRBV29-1,CSVSGGSLWNEQFF
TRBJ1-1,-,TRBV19,CASSTEERSSTEAFF
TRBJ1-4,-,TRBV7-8,CASSPLETNEKLFF
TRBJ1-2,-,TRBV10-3,CAIRDSLQNYGYTF
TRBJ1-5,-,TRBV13,CASSLRGSQPQHF
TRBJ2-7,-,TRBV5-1,CASSLDRHVEQYF
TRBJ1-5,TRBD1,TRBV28,CASRQQGGDQPQHF
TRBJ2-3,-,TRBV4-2,CASSRGTLTDTQYF
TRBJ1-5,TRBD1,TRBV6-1,CASSGRGQGYQPQHF
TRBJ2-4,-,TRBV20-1,CSARTRENIQYF
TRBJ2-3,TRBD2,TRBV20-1,CLAGGHGDTQYF
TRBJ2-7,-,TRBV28,CASTPSPGTYEQYF
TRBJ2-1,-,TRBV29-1,CSGLYANEQFF
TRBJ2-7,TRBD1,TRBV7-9,CASSPERPGQSYEQYF
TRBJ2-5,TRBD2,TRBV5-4,CASSLAGDYQETQYF
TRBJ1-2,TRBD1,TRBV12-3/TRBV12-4,CASSPRTGPPPNYGYTF
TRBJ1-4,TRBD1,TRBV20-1,CSALYGRDRGEKLFF
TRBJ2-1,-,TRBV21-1,CASSTGQGRLAGRNGEQFF
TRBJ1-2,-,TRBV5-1,CASSPRDGASYTF
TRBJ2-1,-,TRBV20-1,CSARVRDEVSYNEQFF
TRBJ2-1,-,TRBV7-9,CASSWGEQFF
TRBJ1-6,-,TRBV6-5,CASTKGDFSYNSPLHF
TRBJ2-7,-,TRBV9,CASSGGSSYEQYF
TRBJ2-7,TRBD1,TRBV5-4,CASSLRQGFDEQYF
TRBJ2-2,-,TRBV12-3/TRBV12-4,CASSWGARSTGELFF
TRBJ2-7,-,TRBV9,CASSVGGDSSYEQYF
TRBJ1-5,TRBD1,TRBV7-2,CASSFDRVGNQPQHF
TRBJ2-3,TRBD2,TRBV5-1,CASSLAGGPDTQYF
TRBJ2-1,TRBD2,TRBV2,CASSENLASGGEQFF
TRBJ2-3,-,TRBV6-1,CASPGGLALGTQYF
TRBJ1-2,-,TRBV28,CASEMNYGYTF
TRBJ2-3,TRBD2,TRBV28,CASGSGGSTDTQYF
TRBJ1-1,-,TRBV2,CASSEAGGDTEAFF